This entry lists 27 T cell receptor beta chains sequenced from one sample in a study of cytomegalovirus exposure and HLA in healthy donors. Amplification used 60 Vbeta primers and 13 Jbeta primers. Clones were sequenced by immunoSEQ multiplex PCR, and TCRdb holds only the in-frame ones, with some missing. The table lists some 180,000 clones, 75% to 85% of them singletons. The specimen sequenced was PBMCs. Receptors originate from a man younger than 35 in good health and CMV-seronegative.

The CDR3 region is CASSLRWGDTEAFF. In nucleotides, the CDR3 is TGTGCCAGCAGCTTGAGGTGGGGGGACACTGAAGCTTTCTTT. The chain joins TRBV5-4 to TRBJ1-1, with D tentatively TRBD1 (5 bases). The CDR3 totals 14 residues. Germline V lookup: CDR1 SGHNT, CDR2 YYREEE (reference sequence). V was cut by 1 base and J by 3 bases, with 10 bases left in between.

This chain joins TRBV1 and TRBJ2-7; the tabulated D call, TRBD2, remains unverified against the DNA. TRBV1 is given as a pseudogene. The CDR3 is 17 amino acids. The CDR3 reads CTSSQELAGWPYYEQYF. CDR3 DNA sequence: TGCACCAGCAGCCAAGAGCTGGCGGGATGGCCCTACTACGAGCAGTACTTC.

The V and J genes are TRBV29-1 and TRBJ2-5, with TRBD2 matching 10 bases. TRBJ2-7 matches the DNA end more closely, so the J call is doubtful. From germline, CDR1 is SQVTM and CDR2 ANQGSEA. The CDR3 totals 14 residues. CDR3 in DNA: TGCAGCGTTAGGACTAGCGGCAGTTCCTACGAGCAGTACTTC. Its protein is CSVRTSGSSYEQYF.

The chain is built from TRBV28 and TRBJ1-1; no reliable D call. The CDR3 contains 13 residues. Germline V gives CDR1 MDHEN, CDR2 SYDVKM. Trimming left V 6 bases short and J 4 bases short, with 12 bases between. The CDR3, as DNA: TGTGCCAGCAGACCTAGCGTCCGCACTGAAGCTTTCTTT. It is translated as CASRPSVRTEAFF.

Here the CDR3 DNA reads TGTGCCAGCAGTGACAGGGGGCGAGAAGAAAAACTGTTTTTT. Translating it yields CASSDRGREEKLFF. The chain carries TRBV6-1 and TRBJ1-4, with 8 bases that match TRBD1. CDR1 is MNHNS and CDR2 is SASEGT in the germline V gene. The CDR3 sequence is 14 residues long. Losses at the gene ends were 3 bases for V and 8 bases for J; bases not matched to a gene: 5.

The chain recombines TRBV28 with TRBJ1-2; D not certain. The length of the CDR3 is 14 residues. Germline-derived CDR1 and CDR2 are MDHEN and SYDVKM. V was cut by 3 bases and J by 3 bases, with 11 bases left in between. CDR3 loop: CASSLSRGDYGYTF. Written as DNA, the CDR3 is TGTGCCAGCAGTTTGAGTAGAGGTGACTATGGCTACACCTTC.

The chain carries TRBV2 and TRBJ1-2; the match to TRBD1 covers 8 bases. The CDR3 spans 12 residues. Germline assignment: CDR1 SNHLY and CDR2 FYNNEI. The V segment lost 10 bases and the J segment 6 bases; nucleotides outside the gene matches: 7. Written as DNA, the CDR3 is TGTGCCACCGCGGACAGGGTGGATGGCTACACCTTC. Its protein is CATADRVDGYTF.

This sequence joins TRBV10-3 and TRBJ2-5; 7 bases line up with TRBD2. The J segment lost 5 bases and the V segment lost 0 bases, leaving 6 bases of the junction unmatched. The CDR3 contains 15 residues. From germline, CDR1 is ENHRY and CDR2 SYGVKD. DNA of the CDR3: TGTGCCATCAGTGAGTCTGGCGGGAGTGCTGAGACCCAGTACTTC. Protein: CAISESGGSAETQYF.

The V and J genes are TRBV6-4 and TRBJ2-7; TRBD1 is a possible D gene (5 bases). The CDR3 is made up of 14 amino acids. Germline-derived CDR1 and CDR2 are MRHNA and SNTAGT. V was shortened by 6 bases and J by 4 bases, with 16 bases between the two germline ends. Written as DNA, the CDR3 is TGTGCCAGCAGGTCGATGGGGCTCGGATACGAGCAGTACTTC. It yields the protein CASRSMGLGYEQYF.

The chain employs TRBV6-4 and TRBJ2-1; 11 bases fit TRBD1. Germline V lookup: CDR1 MRHNA, CDR2 SNTAGT. This CDR3 has 14 residues. J lost 8 bases, V lost 3 bases, and 3 bases had no gene match. CDR3 DNA: TGTGCCAGCAGTGATGGACAGGGGGCGGATGAGCAGTTCTTC. The encoded protein is CASSDGQGADEQFF.

The CDR3 DNA reads TGTGCCAGCAGTTCCGCAGGTAGCGCAGCTAACTATGGCTACACCTTC. It codes for CASSSAGSAANYGYTF. The chain links TRBV6-5 to TRBJ1-2; D remains ambiguous. V lost 4 bases and J lost 0, with 15 bases in between. The CDR3 spans 16 residues. The germline gives CDR1 MNHEY, CDR2 SVGAGI.

The rearrangement joins TRBV5-1 to TRBJ2-3; D uncertain. Trimming stripped 4 bases from V and 0 bases from J, with 12 bases between. From germline, CDR1 is SGHRS and CDR2 YFSETQ. The CDR3 contains 15 residues. CDR3 nucleotide sequence: TGCGCCAGCAGCCTCAACAGTGTCAGCACAGATACGCAGTATTTT. Its protein product is CASSLNSVSTDTQYF. The full variable domain, in which reference TRBV5-1 and TRBJ2-3 provide the parts outside the CDR3, is KAGVTQTPRYLIKTRGQQVTLSCSPISGHRSVSWYQQTPGQGLQFLFEYFSETQRNKGNFPGRFSGRQFSNSRSEMNVSTLELGDSALYLCASSLNSVSTDTQYFGPGTRLTVL.

This chain connects TRBV9 to TRBJ1-3; TRBD1 matches 7 bases. CDR1 SGDLS and CDR2 YYNGEE come from the germline V gene. Trimming took 4 bases from V and 4 from J; bases not matched to a gene: 5. This CDR3 contains 14 residues. The CDR3 sequence: CASSSEGAGNTIYF. CDR3 nucleotides: TGTGCCAGCAGCTCAGAGGGGGCGGGAAACACCATATATTTT.

This clone occurred a few times. The rearrangement uses TRBV7-9 and TRBJ2-7; 7 bases map to TRBD1. This CDR3 comprises 15 residues. CDR1 is SEHNR and CDR2 is FQNEAQ in the germline V gene (reference sequence). The junction had 9 bases not matched to a gene; V was cut back by 5 bases and J by 2 bases. CDR3 residues: CASSRRQGDTYEQYF. The CDR3 DNA is TGTGCCAGCAGCCGCCGACAGGGTGATACCTACGAGCAGTACTTC.

The V and J genes are TRBV5-1 and TRBJ2-3; 9 nucleotides match TRBD2. The CDR3 has 14 amino acids. Trimming cost V 4 bases and J 4 bases; bases outside gene matches: 4. Per the germline V gene, CDR1 is SGHRS and CDR2 is YFSETQ. CDR3 region: CASSPSGMADTQYF. DNA for the CDR3: TGCGCCAGCAGCCCTAGCGGGATGGCAGATACGCAGTATTTT.

This chain joins TRBV15 and TRBJ1-1, with 9 bases aligning to TRBD1. V lost 5 bases to trimming and J lost 2 bases; unmatched junction nucleotides: 6. Germline V gene lookup returns CDR1 LNHNV and CDR2 YYDKDF (reference sequence). The CDR3 covers 15 residues. This chain's CDR3 is CATSRPGQGNTEAFF. The CDR3 DNA sequence: TGTGCCACCAGCCGGCCGGGACAGGGTAACACTGAAGCTTTCTTT.

The chain recombines TRBV27 with TRBJ2-3; D remains unclear. Deletions cut 5 bases from V and 4 bases from J, with 10 bases between. From germline, CDR1 is MNHEY and CDR2 SMNVEV (reference sequence). There are 13 residues in the CDR3. The CDR3 loop is CASSPGGPDTQYF. CDR3 DNA: TGTGCCAGCAGTCCCGGCGGCCCAGATACGCAGTATTTT.

This chain uses TRBV5-1 with TRBJ2-6; TRBD1 aligns across 7 bases. This CDR3 has 16 amino acids. Germline V gene sequence: CDR1 SGHRS, CDR2 YFSETQ. The J segment lost 1 base and the V segment lost 6 bases, leaving 7 bases of the junction unmatched. CDR3 protein: CASMKGAMSGANVLTF. The CDR3 DNA sequence: TGCGCCAGCATGAAGGGGGCGATGTCTGGGGCCAACGTCCTGACTTTC.

Written as DNA, the CDR3 is TGCGCCAGCAGCTTTGGACCCTTAAGTAGCGGGATTACAGATACGCAGTATTTT. This encodes CASSFGPLSSGITDTQYF. The J gene is TRBJ2-3, the V gene TRBV5-1, with 8 nucleotides matching TRBD2. CDR3 length: 18 amino acids. V lost 2 bases, J lost 3 bases, and 14 bases stayed unmatched. The V gene's germline CDR1 is SGHRS and CDR2 YFSETQ.

The V call is TRBV6-1, the J call TRBJ2-3, with D perhaps TRBD1 (6 bases). Germline lookup yields CDR1 MNHNS and CDR2 SASEGT. V lost 5 bases and J lost 2, with 11 bases in between. The CDR3 is 14 amino acids. The CDR3 protein is CASSHGQLTDTQYF. The DNA for the CDR3 is TGTGCCAGCAGTCACGGACAGCTCACAGATACGCAGTATTTT.

The chain recombines TRBV25-1 with TRBJ1-6; 11 bases map to TRBD1. CDR3 size: 16 residues. CDR1 MGHDK and CDR2 SYGVNS come from the germline V gene. The junction had 5 bases not matched to a gene; V was cut back by 10 bases and J by 0 bases. The DNA for the CDR3 is TGTGCCATCGGGACAGGGGGTAGCTCCTATAATTCACCCCTCCACTTT. It is translated as CAIGTGGSSYNSPLHF.

The rearrangement joins TRBV5-1 to TRBJ2-1, with no clear D. Germline CDR1 is SGHRS and CDR2 is YFSETQ. The V end was cut by 0 bases, the J end by 5 bases, with 12 bases between. The CDR3 totals 15 residues. For the CDR3, the DNA is TGCGCCAGCAGCTTGGTCCAACACGCCGACAATGAGCAGTTCTTC. Translation: CASSLVQHADNEQFF.

The chain couples TRBV6-5 to TRBJ1-2; no definite D call. This CDR3 is 12 amino acids long. Between the trimmed V and J ends, which lost 10 bases and 4 bases, there was a span of 13 bases. The germline V gene encodes CDR1 MNHEY and CDR2 SVGAGI. CDR3 DNA sequence: TGTGCCACAGGATCTCAAGGCTATGGCTACACCTTC. Residues: CATGSQGYGYTF.

V gene TRBV7-3 combines with J gene TRBJ2-2, with unresolved D. From germline, CDR1 is SGHTA and CDR2 FQGTGA. The CDR3 is made up of 13 amino acids. Trimming took off 11 bases at V and 5 bases at J, with 15 bases between the two ends. The CDR3: CAGTLTGTGELFF. The CDR3 DNA is TGTGCCGGCACCTTAACCGGGACCGGGGAGCTGTTTTTT.

This clone has only one observation. This rearrangement joins TRBV5-1 to TRBJ2-1; 7 bases agree with TRBD1. V gave up 4 bases and J gave up 3 bases; unmatched junction bases: 1. CDR1 is SGHRS and CDR2 is YFSETQ in the germline V gene. The CDR3 loop spans 13 amino acids. This CDR3 is CASSGDSYNEQFF. CDR3 in DNA: TGCGCCAGCAGCGGGGACAGCTACAATGAGCAGTTCTTC.

DNA for the CDR3: TGTGCCAGCAGCTTAATTCACAGCTCCTACGAGCAGTACTTC. Translation gives CASSLIHSSYEQYF. The gene calls are TRBV13 and TRBJ2-5; D gene unclear. The last part of the DNA fits TRBJ2-7 better; the J call may be wrong. Germline V gives CDR1 PRHDT, CDR2 FYEKMQ (reference sequence). The CDR3 length is 14 residues.

V is TRBV2 and J is TRBJ1-5; D is perhaps TRBD1 (5 bases). This CDR3 is built from 14 residues. The ends were cut back, 6 bases at V and 9 bases at J, with 18 bases in the middle. Germline CDR1 and CDR2: SNHLY and FYNNEI. The CDR3 DNA reads as TGTGCCAGCAGCCAGGGCCAAGGGTCTCCGCCCCAGCATTTT. Protein: CASSQGQGSPPQHF.